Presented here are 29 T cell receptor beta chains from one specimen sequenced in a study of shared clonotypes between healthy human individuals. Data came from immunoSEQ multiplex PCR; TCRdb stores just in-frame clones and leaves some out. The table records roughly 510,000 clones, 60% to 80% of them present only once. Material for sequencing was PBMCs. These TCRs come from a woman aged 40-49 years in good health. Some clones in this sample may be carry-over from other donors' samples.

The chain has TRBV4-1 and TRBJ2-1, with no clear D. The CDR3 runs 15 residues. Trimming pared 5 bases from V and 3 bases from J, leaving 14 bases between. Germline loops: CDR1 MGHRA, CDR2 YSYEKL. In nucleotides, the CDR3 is TGCGCCAGCAGCAGACGCCCGGACGGCTACAATGAGCAGTTCTTC. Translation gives CASSRRPDGYNEQFF.

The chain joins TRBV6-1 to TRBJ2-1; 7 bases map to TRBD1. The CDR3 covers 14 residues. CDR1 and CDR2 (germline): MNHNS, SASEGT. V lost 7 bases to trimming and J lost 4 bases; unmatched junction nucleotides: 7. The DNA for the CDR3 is TGTGCCAGCAAGGGAGACAGGGCGTACAATGAGCAGTTCTTC. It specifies CASKGDRAYNEQFF.

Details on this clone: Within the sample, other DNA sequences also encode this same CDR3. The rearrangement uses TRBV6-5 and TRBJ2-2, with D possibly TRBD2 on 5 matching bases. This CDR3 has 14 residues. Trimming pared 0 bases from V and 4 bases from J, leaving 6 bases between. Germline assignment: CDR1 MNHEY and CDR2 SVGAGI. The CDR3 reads CASSYSEGTGELFF. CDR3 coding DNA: TGTGCCAGCAGTTACTCTGAGGGCACCGGGGAGCTGTTTTTT.

The CDR3 region has the DNA TGTGCCAGCAGTTTTTCCCGGGGGACAGGCCCTTCCTACGAGCAGTACTTC. This encodes CASSFSRGTGPSYEQYF. The J gene is TRBJ2-7, the V gene TRBV28, with TRBD1 matching 8 bases. CDR3 size: 17 residues. In germline, CDR1 is MDHEN, CDR2 SYDVKM. V was clipped by 3 bases and J by 1 base; unmatched bases: 11.

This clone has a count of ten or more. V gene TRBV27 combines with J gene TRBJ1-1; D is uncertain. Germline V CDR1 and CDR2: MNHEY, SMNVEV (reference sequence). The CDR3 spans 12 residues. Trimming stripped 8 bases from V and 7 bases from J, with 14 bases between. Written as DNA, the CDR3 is TGTGCCAGCCATCCTAACGGATTTGAAGCTTTCTTT. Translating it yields CASHPNGFEAFF.

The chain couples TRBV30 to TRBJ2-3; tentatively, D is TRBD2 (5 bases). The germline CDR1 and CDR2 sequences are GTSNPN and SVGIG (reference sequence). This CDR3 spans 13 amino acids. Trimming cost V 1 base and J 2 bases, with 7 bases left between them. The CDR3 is CAWSATNTDTQYF. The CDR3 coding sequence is TGTGCCTGGAGTGCGACTAACACAGATACGCAGTATTTT.

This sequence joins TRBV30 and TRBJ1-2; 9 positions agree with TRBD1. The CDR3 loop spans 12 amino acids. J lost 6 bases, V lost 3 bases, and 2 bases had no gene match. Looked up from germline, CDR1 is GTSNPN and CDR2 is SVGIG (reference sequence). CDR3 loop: CAWRTGGDGYTF. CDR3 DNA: TGTGCCTGGAGGACAGGGGGGGATGGCTACACCTTC. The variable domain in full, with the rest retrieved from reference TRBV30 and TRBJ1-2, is SQTIHQWPATLVQPVGSPLSLECTVEGTSNPNLYWYRQAAGRGLQLLFYSVGIGQISSEVPQNLSASRPQDRQFILSSKKLLLSDSGFYLCAWRTGGDGYTFGSGTRLTVV.

The CDR3 region has the DNA TGTGCCATCAGCCCCGGGAGGGAGCGGGGCTCCTACGAGCAGTACTTC. Its protein product is CAISPGRERGSYEQYF. The chain links TRBV10-3 to TRBJ2-7; 8 nucleotides match TRBD2. Germline CDR1 ENHRY, CDR2 SYGVKD. J lost 0 bases, V lost 6 bases, and 10 bases had no gene match. The CDR3 is 16 residues long.

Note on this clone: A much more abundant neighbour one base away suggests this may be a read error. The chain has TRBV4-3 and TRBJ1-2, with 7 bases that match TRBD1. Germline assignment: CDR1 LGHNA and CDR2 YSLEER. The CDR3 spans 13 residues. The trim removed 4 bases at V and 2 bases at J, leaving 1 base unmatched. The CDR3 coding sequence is TGCGCCAGCAGCCTACAGGGGAACTATGGCTACACCTTC. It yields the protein CASSLQGNYGYTF.

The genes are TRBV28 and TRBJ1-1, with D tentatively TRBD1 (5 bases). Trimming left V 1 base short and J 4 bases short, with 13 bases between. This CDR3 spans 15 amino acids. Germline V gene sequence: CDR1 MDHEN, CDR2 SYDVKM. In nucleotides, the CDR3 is TGTGCCAGCAGTTTATTGGCTGGGGCGGGCACTGAAGCTTTCTTT. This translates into CASSLLAGAGTEAFF. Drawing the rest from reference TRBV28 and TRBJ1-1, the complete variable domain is DVKVTQSSRYLVKRTGEKVFLECVQDMDHENMFWYRQDPGLGLRLIYFSYDVKMKEKGDIPEGYSVSREKKERFSLILESASTNQTSMYLCASSLLAGAGTEAFFGQGTRLTVV.

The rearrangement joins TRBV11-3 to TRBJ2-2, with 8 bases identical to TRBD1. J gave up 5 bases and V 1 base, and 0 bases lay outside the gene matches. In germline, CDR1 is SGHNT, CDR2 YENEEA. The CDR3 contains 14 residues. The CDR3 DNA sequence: TGTGCCAGCAGCTTAGGACAGGGGACCGGGGAGCTGTTTTTT. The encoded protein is CASSLGQGTGELFF.

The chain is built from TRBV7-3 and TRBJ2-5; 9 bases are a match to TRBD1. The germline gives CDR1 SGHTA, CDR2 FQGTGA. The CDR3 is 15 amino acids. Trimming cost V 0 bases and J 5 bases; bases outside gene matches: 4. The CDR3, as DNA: TGTGCCAGCAGCTTAACAGGGACAGGGTGGGAGACCCAGTACTTC. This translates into CASSLTGTGWETQYF. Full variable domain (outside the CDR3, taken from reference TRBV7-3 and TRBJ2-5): GAGVSQTPSNKVTEKGKYVELRCDPISGHTALYWYRQSLGQGPEFLIYFQGTGAADDSGLPNDRFFAVRPEGSVSTLKIQRTERGDSAVYLCASSLTGTGWETQYFGPGTRLLVL.

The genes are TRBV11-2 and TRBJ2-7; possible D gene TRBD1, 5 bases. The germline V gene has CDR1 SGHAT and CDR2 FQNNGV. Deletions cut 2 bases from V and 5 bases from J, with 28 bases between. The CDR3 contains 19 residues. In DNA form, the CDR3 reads TGTGCCAGCAGCTTAAACCAACGGACGCCAAAAAGCCCAGGGAACGAGCAGTACTTC. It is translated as CASSLNQRTPKSPGNEQYF.

CDR3 amino acids: CASRRQNSYEQYF. CDR3 nucleotide sequence: TGTGCCAGCAGAAGACAAAACTCCTACGAGCAGTACTTC. This rearrangement joins TRBV28 to TRBJ2-7; D uncertain. Per the germline V gene, CDR1 is MDHEN and CDR2 is SYDVKM. The CDR3 spans 13 residues. V lost 6 bases to trimming and J lost 0 bases, with 9 bases between them.

The DNA for the CDR3 is TGTGCCAGCAGCTTGGCGGGACAGGGTTACGAGCAGTACTTC. Its translation: CASSLAGQGYEQYF. This sequence joins TRBV5-6 and TRBJ2-7, with 9 bases that match TRBD1. V lost 0 bases, J lost 4 bases, and 2 bases stayed unmatched. The V gene's germline CDR1 is SGHDT and CDR2 YYEEEE. The CDR3 is made up of 14 amino acids. Combining the CDR3 with reference TRBV5-6 and TRBJ2-7 gives the whole variable domain DAGVTQSPTHLIKTRGQQVTLRCSPKSGHDTVSWYQQALGQGPQFIFQYYEEEERQRGNFPDRFSGHQFPNYSSELNVNALLLGDSALYLCASSLAGQGYEQYFGPGTRLTVT.

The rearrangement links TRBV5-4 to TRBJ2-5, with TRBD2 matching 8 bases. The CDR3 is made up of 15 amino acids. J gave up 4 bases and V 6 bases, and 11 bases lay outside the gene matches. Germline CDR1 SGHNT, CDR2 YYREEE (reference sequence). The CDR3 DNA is TGTGCCAGCACCTCTTGGGGGAGCGGGGGAGAGACCCAGTACTTC. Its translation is CASTSWGSGGETQYF.

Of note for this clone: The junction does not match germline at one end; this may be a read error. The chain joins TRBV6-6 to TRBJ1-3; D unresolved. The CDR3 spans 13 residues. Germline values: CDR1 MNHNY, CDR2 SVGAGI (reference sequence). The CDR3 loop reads CTSSSGIGNTIYF. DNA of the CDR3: TGTACCAGCAGTTCCGGCATTGGAAACACCATATATTTT.

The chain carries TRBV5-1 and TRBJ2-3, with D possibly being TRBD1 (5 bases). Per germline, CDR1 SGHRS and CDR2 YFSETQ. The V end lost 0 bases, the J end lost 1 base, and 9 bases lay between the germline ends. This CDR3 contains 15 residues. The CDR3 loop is CASSLVGRGTDTQYF. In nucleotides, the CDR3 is TGCGCCAGCAGCTTGGTCGGCAGGGGCACAGATACGCAGTATTTT.

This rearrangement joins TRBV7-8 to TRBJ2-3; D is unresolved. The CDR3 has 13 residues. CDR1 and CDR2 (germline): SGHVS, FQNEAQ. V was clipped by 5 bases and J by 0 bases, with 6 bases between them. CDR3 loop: CASSQLSTDTQYF. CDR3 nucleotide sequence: TGTGCCAGCAGCCAGCTAAGCACAGATACGCAGTATTTT.

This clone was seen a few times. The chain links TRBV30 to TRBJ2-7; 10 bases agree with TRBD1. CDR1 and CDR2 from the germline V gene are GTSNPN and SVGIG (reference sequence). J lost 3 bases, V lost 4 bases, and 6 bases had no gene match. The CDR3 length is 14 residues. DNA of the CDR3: TGTGCCTGGAAGACCGGGACAGGGGACTACGAGCAGTACTTC. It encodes CAWKTGTGDYEQYF.

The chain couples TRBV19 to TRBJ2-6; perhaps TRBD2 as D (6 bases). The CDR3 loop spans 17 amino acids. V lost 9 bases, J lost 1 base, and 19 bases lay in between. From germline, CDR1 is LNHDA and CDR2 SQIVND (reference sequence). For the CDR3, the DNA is TGTGCCAGCCGGGGGTACGGTGGCCAATCTGGGGCCAACGTCCTGACTTTC. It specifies CASRGYGGQSGANVLTF.

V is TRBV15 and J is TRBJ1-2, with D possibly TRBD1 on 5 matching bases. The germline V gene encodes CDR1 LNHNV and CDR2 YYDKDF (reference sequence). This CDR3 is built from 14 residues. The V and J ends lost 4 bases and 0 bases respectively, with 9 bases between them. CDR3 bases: TGTGCCACCAGCAAGGGACGGACTAACTATGGCTACACCTTC. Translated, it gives CATSKGRTNYGYTF.

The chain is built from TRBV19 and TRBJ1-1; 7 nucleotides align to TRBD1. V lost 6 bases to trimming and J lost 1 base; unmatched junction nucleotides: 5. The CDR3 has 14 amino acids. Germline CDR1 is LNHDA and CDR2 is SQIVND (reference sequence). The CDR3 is CASRVDRANTEAFF. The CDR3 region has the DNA TGTGCCAGTAGGGTCGACAGGGCGAACACTGAAGCTTTCTTT.

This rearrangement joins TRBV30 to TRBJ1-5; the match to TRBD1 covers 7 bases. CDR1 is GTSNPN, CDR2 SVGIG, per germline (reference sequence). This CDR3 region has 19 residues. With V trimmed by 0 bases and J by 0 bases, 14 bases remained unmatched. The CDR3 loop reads CAWSVRTSWDSYSNQPQHF. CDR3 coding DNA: TGTGCCTGGAGTGTACGGACCTCATGGGACAGCTATAGCAATCAGCCCCAGCATTTT.

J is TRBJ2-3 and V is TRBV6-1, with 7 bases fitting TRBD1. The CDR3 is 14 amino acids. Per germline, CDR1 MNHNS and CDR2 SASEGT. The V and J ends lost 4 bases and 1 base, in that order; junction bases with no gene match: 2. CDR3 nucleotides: TGTGCCAGCAGTGGTGGACAGGGCACAGATACGCAGTATTTT. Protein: CASSGGQGTDTQYF.

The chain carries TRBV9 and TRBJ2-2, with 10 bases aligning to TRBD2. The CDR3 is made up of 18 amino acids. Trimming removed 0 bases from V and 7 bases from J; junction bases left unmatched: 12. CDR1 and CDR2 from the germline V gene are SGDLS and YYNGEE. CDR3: CASSVAPGAGGLYGELFF. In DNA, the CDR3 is TGTGCCAGCAGCGTAGCCCCGGGAGCGGGAGGGCTTTACGGGGAGCTGTTTTTT.

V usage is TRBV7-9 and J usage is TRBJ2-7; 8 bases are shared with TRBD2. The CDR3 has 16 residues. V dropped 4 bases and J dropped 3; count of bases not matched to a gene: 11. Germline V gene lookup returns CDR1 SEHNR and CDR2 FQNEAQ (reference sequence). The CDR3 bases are TGTGCCAGCAGCTACCGGGGGGGGCGACCCTTCTACGAGCAGTACTTC. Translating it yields CASSYRGGRPFYEQYF.

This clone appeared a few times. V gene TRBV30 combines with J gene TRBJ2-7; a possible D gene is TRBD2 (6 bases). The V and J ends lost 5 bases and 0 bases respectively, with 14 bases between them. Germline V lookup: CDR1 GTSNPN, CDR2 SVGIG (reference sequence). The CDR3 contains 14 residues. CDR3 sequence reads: CAWHLAGISYEQYF. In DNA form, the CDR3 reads TGTGCCTGGCACCTGGCGGGGATCTCCTACGAGCAGTACTTC.

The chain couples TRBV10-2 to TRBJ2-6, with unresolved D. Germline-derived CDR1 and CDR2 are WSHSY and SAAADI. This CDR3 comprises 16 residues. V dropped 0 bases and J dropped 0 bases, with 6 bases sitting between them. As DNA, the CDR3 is TGCGCCAGCAGTGAGTCTGGCATCTCTGGGGCCAACGTCCTGACTTTC. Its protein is CASSESGISGANVLTF.